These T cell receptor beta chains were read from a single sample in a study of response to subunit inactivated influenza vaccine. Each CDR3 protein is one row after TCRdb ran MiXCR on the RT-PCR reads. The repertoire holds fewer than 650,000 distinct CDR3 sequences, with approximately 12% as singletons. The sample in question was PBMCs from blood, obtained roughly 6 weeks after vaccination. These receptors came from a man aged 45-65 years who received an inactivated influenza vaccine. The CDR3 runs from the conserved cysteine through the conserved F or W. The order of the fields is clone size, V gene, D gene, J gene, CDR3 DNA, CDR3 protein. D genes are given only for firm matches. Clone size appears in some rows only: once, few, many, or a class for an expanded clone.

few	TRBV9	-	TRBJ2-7	TGTGCCAGCAGCGCCGGACTCGGCATCTACGAGCAGTACTTC	CASSAGLGIYEQYF
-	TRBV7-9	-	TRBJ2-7	TGTGCCAGCAGCTCTCACCCCTACGAGCAGTACTTC	CASSSHPYEQYF
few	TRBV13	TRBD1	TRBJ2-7	TGTGCCAGCAGCTGGGGGACAGGTGGTTCCGAGCAGTACTTC	CASSWGTGGSEQYF
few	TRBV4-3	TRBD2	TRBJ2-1	TGCGCCAGCAGCGGCGGGGGAGTTCACAATGAGCAGTTCTTC	CASSGGGVHNEQFF
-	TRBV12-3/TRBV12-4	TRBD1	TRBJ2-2	TGTGCCAGCAGACCACCTCCAACAGGGGCCGGGGAGCTGTTTTTT	CASRPPPTGAGELFF
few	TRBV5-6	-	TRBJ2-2	TGTGCCAGCAGCTCTCGACAGACCGGGGAGCTGTTTTTT	CASSSRQTGELFF
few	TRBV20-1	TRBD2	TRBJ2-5	TGCAGTGCTAGAGAGGGCGGGCTAGCGGGGGGGGCCCAGTACTTC	CSAREGGLAGGAQYF
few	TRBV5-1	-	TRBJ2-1	TGCGCCAGCAGCTTAATACAGGTCAATGAGCAGTTCTTC	CASSLIQVNEQFF
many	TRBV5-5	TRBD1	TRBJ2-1	TGTGCCAGCAGCCCGGGACAGGGGGCGATGAGGGAGCAGTTCTTC	CASSPGQGAMREQFF
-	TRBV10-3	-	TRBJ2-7	TGTGCCACCGAAGCACGGGGACGGAGCTACGAGCAGTACTTC	CATEARGRSYEQYF
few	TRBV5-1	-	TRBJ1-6	TGCGCCAGCAGCTTGGATACAGCTGCATCTAATTCACCCCTCCACTTT	CASSLDTAASNSPLHF
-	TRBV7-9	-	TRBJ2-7	TGTGCCAGCAGCTTAGCTGAGGTCTCCTACGAGCAGTACTTC	CASSLAEVSYEQYF
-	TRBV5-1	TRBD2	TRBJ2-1	TGCGCCAGCAGCTTGGGGGTAGCTAGCGGGGGTTCCCAAGAGCAGTTCTTC	CASSLGVASGGSQEQFF
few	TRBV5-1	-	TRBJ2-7	TGCGCCAGCAGCTTGGGGGACCTAACCTACGAGCAGTACTTC	CASSLGDLTYEQYF
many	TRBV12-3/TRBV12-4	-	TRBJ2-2	TGTGCCAGCAGTCGGGACCGCGGGGAGCTGTTTTTT	CASSRDRGELFF
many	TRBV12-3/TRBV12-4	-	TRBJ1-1	TGTGCCAGCAGTTTGAAGGCCCCCAAGGCTTTCTTT	CASSLKAPKAFF
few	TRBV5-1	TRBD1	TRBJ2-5	TGCGCCAGCAGCACTGGTTATGGGACAGTCCAAGAGACCCAGTACTTC	CASSTGYGTVQETQYF
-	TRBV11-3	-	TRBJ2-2	TGTGCCAGCAGCGTAGACAGGTGGAGGGAGCTGTTTTTT	CASSVDRWRELFF
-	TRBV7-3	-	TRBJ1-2	TGTGCCAGCAGCCCCGGGCCAGCTAACTATGGCTACACCTTC	CASSPGPANYGYTF